This TCR beta chain is drawn from a study of cytomegalovirus exposure and HLA in healthy donors (dated by TCRdb to 2017 to 2019). Study-level background: According to an earlier analysis of several hundred of the donors, some 170 million T cells yielded 117 million unique TCR beta sequences and more than 250 Gb of sequence data. An early release covering 550 to 700 HLA-typed donors comprised around 300 gigabases of sequencing data and some 79 million unique TCR sequences. The genetic ancestry cluster associated with self-reported Caucasian donors included 81% of the 398 genotyped donors. The study was designed to test whether signatures of past pathogen exposure could be identified by cataloging public T cell receptors. Using immunosequencing, the study profiled T cell repertoires from 500 to 800 subjects and related those repertoires to cytomegalovirus serostatus. Besides the first cohort of about 730 subjects, a separate validation cohort made up of roughly 120 different subjects was used. To predict cytomegalovirus infection status, the study brought together high-throughput TCR immunosequencing, statistical association of individual TCRs with disease status, and machine learning. To study patterns of TCR occurrence, a later analysis re-analyzed previously published TCR beta repertoires from several hundred donors and added high-resolution HLA genotyping. Rather than drawing on any new phenotypic data, the later analysis identified candidate immune exposures from TCR beta sequences and the way those sequences occurred across donors. An earlier analysis of 587 of the donors applied high-throughput TCR beta sequencing to assess whether each TCR beta V gene segment acted as functional or pseudogenic. Alongside the repertoire data, information on donor age, sex, ethnicity and CMV serostatus was compiled. Genome-wide SNP genotypes for about three fifths of the roughly 670 donors were used in a later genetic analysis, which treated that subset as a discovery cohort. All discovery cohort repertoires had been generated on a single sequencing platform. HLA typing covered class I and class II loci at four-digit resolution. The number of typed donors differed by locus: 629-630 for A, B, C, DRB1 and DQB1; approximately 520 for DQA1; 606 for DPA1; and 400 to 480 for DPB1. About five DR-DQ haplotypes were handled as single units for association and clustering, since linkage in the cohort was strong. On average, about 240,000 unique TCR beta nucleotide sequences were sequenced per donor among 398 genotyped donors of the cohort, with roughly a sixth of those sequences being non-productive.

To note about this clone: The specificity of this receptor is unknown. No base qualities exist here, and no much larger clone lies one base off it.

Overall study results and their limits: A further reported finding was that TCR beta sequences accurately predicted the HLA-A and HLA-B alleles for most subjects in the first cohort. A later analysis found that HLA-associated TCR beta chains were more clonally expanded and had lower generation probabilities than equally common non-associated chains. In vitro tests confirmed that a few of the cytomegalovirus-associated TCR beta chains recognize cytomegalovirus antigens. The 87-base-pair reads could not distinguish some IMGT-functional V segments, including TRBV6-2 and TRBV6-3, so those segments were excluded. The classifier was reported to diagnose cytomegalovirus status with high specificity and sensitivity in both the original cohort and the validation cohort. HLA typing was unavailable for some donors at each locus, so association tests used only the typed subset. Most TCR sequences were observed very rarely across donors, whereas some public TCRs were present in many individuals. In a later analysis, the rate of TCR association differed among HLA loci, with DRB1 alleles having the most associated TCRs and HLA-C alleles having the fewest. In this cohort, only TCR beta chains were sequenced, and detectable features were limited by the absence of alpha or paired-chain data. An earlier analysis of 587 of the donors showed that most TCR beta V segments appeared in productive rearrangements either about 90% or about 30% of the time, which broadly matched IMGT annotations. Specific HLA alleles were associated with 18,000 or so TCR beta sequences at a false discovery rate of 0.05 in a later analysis. CMV serostatus was the only immune exposure information available for the cohort. A group of highly shared sequence variants was considered likely to be a technical artifact of the sequencing pipeline. Because counts were too low, roughly 18 rarely observed V segments, including chromosome 9 orphons, were left out of the earlier analysis of approximately 580 of the donors. The authors suggested that the approach could potentially be generalized to other disease states and immunological phenotypes. In the study, approximately 160 TCR beta chains were listed as associated with cytomegalovirus. When HLA alleles, especially DR and DQ, strongly co-occurred, TCR associations were difficult to assign to individual alleles. Most CMV-associated TCR beta chains appeared to be HLA-restricted in a later analysis, and the HLA associations seemed to be driven largely by CMV exposure. Linkage disequilibrium might explain the correlated functional status among segregating V segments, but an unknown experimental factor could not be excluded. Presence/absence analyses assumed roughly uniform sequencing depth across donors, an assumption that may not hold. A later genetic analysis associated a missense DCLRE1C variant with V-gene and J-gene trimming of TCR beta chains, and an independent cohort replicated the association. According to a later genetic analysis, donors in an Asian-associated ancestry cluster had fewer N-insertions in productive TCRs than the approximately 710-donor mean. According to a later analysis, parvovirus B19, influenza, CMV and Epstein-Barr virus appeared linked to several top co-occurrence clusters.

V is pared back by 5 bases and J by 4 bases, with 14 bases lying between the germline termini. The CDR3 spans 15 residues, from the cysteine through the phenylalanine. Only CDR3 DNA remains: 45 bases, in frame from the first base. Sequences LNHDA (CDR1) and SQIVND (CDR2) are obtained from the germline V gene (reference sequence). The cohort was made up of under 800 healthy bone marrow donors. Cohort members were all nominally healthy when sampled, although unrecorded immune exposures were likely present. The donor tested CMV seropositive and was one of the 289 seropositive cohort members. A peripheral blood sample was provided by each donor, and peripheral blood mononuclear cells were used for TCR beta sequencing. Genomic DNA extraction from the blood cell samples was performed with the Qiagen DNeasy Blood Extraction Kit. The library came from the immunoSEQ multiplex PCR assay. For the multiplex PCR, a mixture combining 60 forward primers for TCR Vbeta segments and 13 reverse primers for TCR Jbeta segments was used. The CDR3 region of rearranged TCR beta genes was amplified from genomic DNA with a multiplex PCR assay. On the Illumina HiSeq System, the amplified TCR beta libraries were sequenced as 87-base-pair reads. Turning to the authors' computational methods: A later analysis counted approximately 76 million unique TCR beta chains across the 690 or so repertoires, and roughly 10 million of these chains were shared by at least two donors. A nearest-neighbor algorithm error-corrected the raw reads and collapsed the reads into unique sequences, merging closely related sequences to remove PCR and sequencing errors. To assign V, D and J gene segments, CDR3 sequences were aligned to IMGT reference sequences. For a sequence to be retained, a match of at least six nucleotides to both a V gene segment and a J gene segment was required. A rearrangement was called productive if the CDR3 had no stop codons and remained in frame with V and J, and every other rearrangement was called non-productive. CDR3 was defined according to IMGT convention as the region running from the second conserved V-encoded cysteine to the conserved J-encoded phenylalanine. Sequences without an unambiguous match to a single V gene segment were excluded from the earlier analysis of about 600 of the donors. An earlier analysis of 587 of the donors classified V segments as functional when productive rearrangements were above 56.7% and as segregating when the standard deviation between donors was above 5%. A statistical classification framework was built for diagnosing cytomegalovirus status from the catalog of TCR beta chain sequences. A later analysis assigned V and J genes by comparing TCR nucleotide sequences with IMGT/GENE-DB human TR gene sequences. The TCRdist pipeline was used in a later analysis to assign CDR3 sequences and most-parsimonious VDJ recombination scenarios. In a later analysis, every TCR beta chain was defined by the combination of its CDR3 amino acid sequence and its V-gene family, and reads without a unique V-gene family were dropped. A later analysis removed 592 highly shared, low-generation-probability nucleotide sequences to deal with suspected cross-contamination and a sequencing artifact. For each public chain, a later analysis derived a clonal expansion index from normalized ranks of inferred template counts within each repertoire. Generation probabilities in a later analysis came from a VDJ recombination model fitted to out-of-frame rearrangements, and those results were checked against IGoR. In a later analysis, hypergeometric tests were used to score TCR-TCR, TCR-HLA and TCR-CMV co-occurrence, with a repertoire-size bias correction applied to TCR pairs. To estimate false discovery rates, a later analysis permuted the HLA or CMV assignments 20 times. In a later analysis, co-occurring TCRs were grouped with DBSCAN, and TCRdist sequence similarity was added when clustering was performed within HLA-allele-positive subsets. Co-occurrence clustering excluded repertoires with fewer than 30,000 or more than 120,000 public chains, plus five with anomalous nucleotide sharing. Held by TCRdb, this immuneACCESS table contains in-frame sequences only and omits some clones. Under half of the omission traces to an unresolved V gene where checked; the cause of the rest is unknown. D and trimming come from the DNA, and the V and J calls and clone size come from that table. Across this sample there are roughly 70,000 clones, with 80% to 90% seen only once. The ten most abundant clones make up about 12% of the sample.

The source of this sequence is a woman aged 25 to 45 in good health and CMV-seropositive. The V and J segments used are TRBV19 and TRBJ2-2; the D gene assignment is ambiguous. Sample: PBMCs. The CDR3: CASSVGLARTGELFF. The nucleotides read TGTGCCAGTAGTGTCGGATTAGCTCGCACCGGGGAGCTGTTTTTT.